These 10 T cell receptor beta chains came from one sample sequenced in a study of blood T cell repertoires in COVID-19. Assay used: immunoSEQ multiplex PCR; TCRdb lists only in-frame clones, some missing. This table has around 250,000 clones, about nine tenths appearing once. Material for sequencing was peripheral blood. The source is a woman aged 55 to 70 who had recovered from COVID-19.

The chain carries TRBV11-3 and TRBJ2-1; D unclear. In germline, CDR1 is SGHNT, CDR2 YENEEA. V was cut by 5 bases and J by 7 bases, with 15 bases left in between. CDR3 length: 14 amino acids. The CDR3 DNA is TGTGCCAGCAGCCACGATGCCGGGTGGAATGAGCAGTTCTTC. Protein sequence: CASSHDAGWNEQFF. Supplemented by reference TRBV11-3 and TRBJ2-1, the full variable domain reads EAGVVQSPRYKIIEKKQPVAFWCNPISGHNTLYWYLQNLGQGPELLIRYENEEAVDDSQLPKDRFSAERLKGVDSTLKIQPAELGDSAVYLCASSHDAGWNEQFFGPGTRLTVL.

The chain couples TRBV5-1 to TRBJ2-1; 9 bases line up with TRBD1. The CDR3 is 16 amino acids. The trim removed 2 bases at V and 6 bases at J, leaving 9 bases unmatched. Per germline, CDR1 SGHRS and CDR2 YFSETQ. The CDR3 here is CASSLLTGGVGNEQFF. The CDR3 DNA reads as TGCGCCAGCAGCTTACTGACAGGGGGAGTAGGCAATGAGCAGTTCTTC.

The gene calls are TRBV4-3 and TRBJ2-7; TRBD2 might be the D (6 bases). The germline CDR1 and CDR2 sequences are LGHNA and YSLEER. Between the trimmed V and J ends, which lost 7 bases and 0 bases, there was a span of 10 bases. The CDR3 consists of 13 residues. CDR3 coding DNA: TGCGCCAGCAACCTGACTAGCTCCTACGAGCAGTACTTC. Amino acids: CASNLTSSYEQYF.

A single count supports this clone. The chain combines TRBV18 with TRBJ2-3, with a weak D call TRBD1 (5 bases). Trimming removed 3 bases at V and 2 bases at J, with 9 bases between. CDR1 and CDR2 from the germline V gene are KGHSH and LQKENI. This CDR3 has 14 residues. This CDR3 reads CASSPPTVTDTQYF. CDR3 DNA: TGTGCCAGCTCACCTCCGACAGTCACAGATACGCAGTATTTT.

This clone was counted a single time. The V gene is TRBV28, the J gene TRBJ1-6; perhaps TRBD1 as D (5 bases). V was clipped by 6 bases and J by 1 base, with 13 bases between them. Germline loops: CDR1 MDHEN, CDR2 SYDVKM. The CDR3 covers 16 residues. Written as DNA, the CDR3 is TGTGCCAGCAGCTTCAGGGATTTGTCCTATAATTCACCCCTCCACTTT. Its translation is CASSFRDLSYNSPLHF.

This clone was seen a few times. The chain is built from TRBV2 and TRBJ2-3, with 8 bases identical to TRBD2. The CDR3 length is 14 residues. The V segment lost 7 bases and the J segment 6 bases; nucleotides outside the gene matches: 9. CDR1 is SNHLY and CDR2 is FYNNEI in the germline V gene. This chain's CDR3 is CASIVRGARDTQYF. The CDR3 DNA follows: TGTGCCAGCATTGTGCGGGGGGCCCGGGATACGCAGTATTTT.

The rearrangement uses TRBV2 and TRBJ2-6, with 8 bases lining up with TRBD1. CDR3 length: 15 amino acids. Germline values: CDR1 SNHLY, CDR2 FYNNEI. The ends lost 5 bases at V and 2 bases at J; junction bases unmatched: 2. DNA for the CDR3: TGTGCCAGCAGTTTGACAGGGGCTGGGGCCAACGTCCTGACTTTC. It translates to CASSLTGAGANVLTF.

CDR3 amino acids: CASRGDTPSWVQFF. CDR3 DNA sequence: TGTGCCAGCAGGGGGGACACCCCTAGTTGGGTGCAGTTCTTC. The chain recombines TRBV6-5 with TRBJ2-1, with TRBD1 as a possible D gene (6 bases). This CDR3 contains 14 residues. Germline V gives CDR1 MNHEY, CDR2 SVGAGI. V dropped 6 bases and J dropped 12 bases, with 21 bases sitting between them.

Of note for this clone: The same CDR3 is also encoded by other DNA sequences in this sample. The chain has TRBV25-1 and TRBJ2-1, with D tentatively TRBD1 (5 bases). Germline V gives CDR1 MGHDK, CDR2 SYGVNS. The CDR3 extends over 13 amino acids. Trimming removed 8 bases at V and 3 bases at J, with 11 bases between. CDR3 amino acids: CASSRQGYNEQFF. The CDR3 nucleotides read TGTGCCAGCTCACGTCAGGGCTACAATGAGCAGTTCTTC.

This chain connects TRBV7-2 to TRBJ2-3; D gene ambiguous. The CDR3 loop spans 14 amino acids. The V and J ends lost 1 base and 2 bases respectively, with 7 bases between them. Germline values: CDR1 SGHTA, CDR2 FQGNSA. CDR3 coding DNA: TGTGCCAGCAGCTTAGAATCTCTCACAGATACGCAGTATTTT. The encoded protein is CASSLESLTDTQYF.